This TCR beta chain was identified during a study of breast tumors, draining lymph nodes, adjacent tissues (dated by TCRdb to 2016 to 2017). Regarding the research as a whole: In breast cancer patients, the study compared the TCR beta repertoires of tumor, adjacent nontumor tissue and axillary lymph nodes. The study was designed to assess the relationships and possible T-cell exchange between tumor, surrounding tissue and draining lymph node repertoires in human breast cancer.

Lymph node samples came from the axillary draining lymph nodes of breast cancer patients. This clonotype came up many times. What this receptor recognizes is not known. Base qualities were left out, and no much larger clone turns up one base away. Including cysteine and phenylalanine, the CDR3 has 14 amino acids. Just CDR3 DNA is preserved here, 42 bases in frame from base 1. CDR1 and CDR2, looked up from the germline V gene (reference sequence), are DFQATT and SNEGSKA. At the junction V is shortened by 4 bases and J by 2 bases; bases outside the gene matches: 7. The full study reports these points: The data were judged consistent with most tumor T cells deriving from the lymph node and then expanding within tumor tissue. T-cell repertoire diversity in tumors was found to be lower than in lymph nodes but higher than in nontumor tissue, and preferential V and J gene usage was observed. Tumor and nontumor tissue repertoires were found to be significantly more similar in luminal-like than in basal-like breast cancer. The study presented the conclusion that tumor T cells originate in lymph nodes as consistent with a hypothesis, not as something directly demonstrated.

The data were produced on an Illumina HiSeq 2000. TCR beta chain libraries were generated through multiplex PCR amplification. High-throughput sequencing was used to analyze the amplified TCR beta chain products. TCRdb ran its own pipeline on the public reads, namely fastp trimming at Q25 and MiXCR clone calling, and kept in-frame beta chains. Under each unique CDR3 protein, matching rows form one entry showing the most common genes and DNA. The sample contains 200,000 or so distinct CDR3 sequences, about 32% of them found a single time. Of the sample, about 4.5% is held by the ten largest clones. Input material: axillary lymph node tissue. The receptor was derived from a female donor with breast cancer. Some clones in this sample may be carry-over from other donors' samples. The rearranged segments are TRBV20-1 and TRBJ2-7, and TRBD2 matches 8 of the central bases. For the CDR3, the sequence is CSATAGVDPYEQYF. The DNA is TGCAGTGCTACAGCGGGAGTGGACCCCTACGAGCAGTACTTC.